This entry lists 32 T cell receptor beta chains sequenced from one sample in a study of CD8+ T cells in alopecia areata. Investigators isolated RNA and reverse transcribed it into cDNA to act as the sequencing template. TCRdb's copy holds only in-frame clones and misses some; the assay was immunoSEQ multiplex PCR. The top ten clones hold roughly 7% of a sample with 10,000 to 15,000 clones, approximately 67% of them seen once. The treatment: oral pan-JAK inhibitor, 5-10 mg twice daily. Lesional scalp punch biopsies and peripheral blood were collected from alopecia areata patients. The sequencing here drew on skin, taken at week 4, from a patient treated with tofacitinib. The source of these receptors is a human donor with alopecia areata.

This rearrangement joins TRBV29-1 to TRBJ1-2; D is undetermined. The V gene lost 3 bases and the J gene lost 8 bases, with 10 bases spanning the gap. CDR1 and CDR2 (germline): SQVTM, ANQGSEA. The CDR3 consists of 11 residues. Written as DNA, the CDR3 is TGCAGCGTTGATGGGGTCGGGGGCTACACCTTC. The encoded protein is CSVDGVGGYTF.

The CDR3 DNA is TGTGCCAGCAGCTTGGGGACAGGGGTTTACAATCAGCCCCAGCATTTT. Translation gives CASSLGTGVYNQPQHF. The V call is TRBV5-5, the J call TRBJ1-5; TRBD1 matches at 9 bases. After removal of 0 bases from V and 3 bases from J, the junction contained 4 bases not matched to a gene. This CDR3 contains 16 residues. Looked up from germline, CDR1 is SGHKS and CDR2 is YYEKEE (reference sequence).

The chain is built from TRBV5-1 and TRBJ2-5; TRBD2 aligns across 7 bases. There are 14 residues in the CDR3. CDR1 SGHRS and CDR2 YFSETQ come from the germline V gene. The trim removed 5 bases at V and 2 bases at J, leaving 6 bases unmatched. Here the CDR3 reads CASSSGLTQETQYF. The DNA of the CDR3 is TGCGCCAGCAGTTCGGGACTAACTCAAGAGACCCAGTACTTC.

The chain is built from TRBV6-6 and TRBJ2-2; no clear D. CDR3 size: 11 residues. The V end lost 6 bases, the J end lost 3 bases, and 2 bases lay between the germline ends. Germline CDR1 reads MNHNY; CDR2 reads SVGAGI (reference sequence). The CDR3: CASRHTGELFF. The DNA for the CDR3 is TGTGCCAGCAGACACACCGGGGAGCTGTTTTTT.

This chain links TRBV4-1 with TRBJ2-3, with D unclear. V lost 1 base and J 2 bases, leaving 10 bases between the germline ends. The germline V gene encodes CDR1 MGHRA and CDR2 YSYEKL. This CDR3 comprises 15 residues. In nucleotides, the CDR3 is TGCGCCAGCAGCCAAGCAACCTACCACACAGATACGCAGTATTTT. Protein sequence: CASSQATYHTDTQYF.

Here the CDR3 reads CAISESGGQGSYEQYF. The CDR3 bases are TGTGCCATCAGTGAGTCAGGGGGACAGGGTTCTTACGAGCAGTACTTC. The chain couples TRBV10-3 to TRBJ2-7; 9 positions agree with TRBD1. J was trimmed by 4 bases and V by 0 bases; bases with no gene match: 7. This CDR3 comprises 16 residues. Germline CDR1 reads ENHRY; CDR2 reads SYGVKD.

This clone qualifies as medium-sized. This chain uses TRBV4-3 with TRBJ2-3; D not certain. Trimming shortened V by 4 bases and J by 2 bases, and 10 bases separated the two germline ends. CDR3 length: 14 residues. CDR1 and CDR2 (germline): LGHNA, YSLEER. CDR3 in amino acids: CASSRGRDTDTQYF. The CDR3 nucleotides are TGCGCCAGCAGCCGAGGAAGGGACACAGATACGCAGTATTTT.

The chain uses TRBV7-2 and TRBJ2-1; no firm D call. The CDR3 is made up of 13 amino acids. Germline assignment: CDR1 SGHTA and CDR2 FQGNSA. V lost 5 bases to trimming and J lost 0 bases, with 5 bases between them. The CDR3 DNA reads TGTGCCAGCAGCAGGGCCTCCTACAATGAGCAGTTCTTC. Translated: CASSRASYNEQFF. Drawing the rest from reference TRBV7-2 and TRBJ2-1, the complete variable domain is GAGVSQSPSNKVTEKGKDVELRCDPISGHTALYWYRQSLGQGLEFLIYFQGNSAPDKSGLPSDRFSAERTGGSVSTLTIQRTQQEDSAVYLCASSRASYNEQFFGPGTRLTVL.

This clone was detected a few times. The CDR3 region is CAWSIDSNNSPLHF. Here the CDR3 DNA reads TGTGCCTGGAGTATAGACAGTAATAATTCACCCCTCCACTTT. The chain carries TRBV30 and TRBJ1-6, with a weak D call TRBD1 (5 bases). The germline V gene encodes CDR1 GTSNPN and CDR2 SVGIG (reference sequence). The CDR3 is 14 residues long. Between the trimmed V and J ends, which lost 2 bases and 5 bases, there was a span of 10 bases.

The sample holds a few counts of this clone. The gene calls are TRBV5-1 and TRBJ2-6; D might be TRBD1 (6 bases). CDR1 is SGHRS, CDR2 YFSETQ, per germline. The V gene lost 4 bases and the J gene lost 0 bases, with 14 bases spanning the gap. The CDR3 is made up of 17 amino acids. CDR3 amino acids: CASSADRSASGANVLTF. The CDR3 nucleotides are TGCGCCAGCAGCGCCGACAGGTCAGCCTCTGGGGCCAACGTCCTGACTTTC.

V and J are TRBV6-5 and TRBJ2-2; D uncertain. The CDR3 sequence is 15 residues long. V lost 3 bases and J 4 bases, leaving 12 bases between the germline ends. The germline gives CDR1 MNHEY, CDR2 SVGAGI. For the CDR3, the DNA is TGTGCCAGCAGTTATTCGCCATGGGGCACCGGGGAGCTGTTTTTT. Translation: CASSYSPWGTGELFF.

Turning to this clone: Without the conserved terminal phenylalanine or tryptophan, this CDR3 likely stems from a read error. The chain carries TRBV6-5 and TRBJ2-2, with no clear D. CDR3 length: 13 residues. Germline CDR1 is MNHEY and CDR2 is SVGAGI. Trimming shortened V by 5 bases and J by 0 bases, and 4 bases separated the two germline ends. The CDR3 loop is CASSDPNTGELFS. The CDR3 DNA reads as TGTGCCAGCAGTGACCCGAACACCGGGGAGCTGTTTTCT.

The DNA of the CDR3 is TGTGCCAGCAGACCGGGGGCGCCCGTGGATTCACCCCTCCACTTT. It encodes CASRPGAPVDSPLHF. The chain has TRBV7-3 and TRBJ1-6, with a possible D match to TRBD1 (6 bases). There are 15 residues in the CDR3. V lost 6 bases, J lost 8 bases, and 17 bases lay in between. Germline loops: CDR1 SGHTA, CDR2 FQGTGA. Drawing the rest from reference TRBV7-3 and TRBJ1-6, the complete variable domain is GAGVSQTPSNKVTEKGKYVELRCDPISGHTALYWYRQSLGQGPEFLIYFQGTGAADDSGLPNDRFFAVRPEGSVSTLKIQRTERGDSAVYLCASRPGAPVDSPLHFGNGTRLTVT.

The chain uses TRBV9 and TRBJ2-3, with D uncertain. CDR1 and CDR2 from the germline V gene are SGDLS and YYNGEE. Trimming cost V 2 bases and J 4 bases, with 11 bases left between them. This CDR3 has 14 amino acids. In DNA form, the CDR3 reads TGTGCCAGCAGCGTGCTCGGGTACCCAGATACGCAGTATTTT. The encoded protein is CASSVLGYPDTQYF.

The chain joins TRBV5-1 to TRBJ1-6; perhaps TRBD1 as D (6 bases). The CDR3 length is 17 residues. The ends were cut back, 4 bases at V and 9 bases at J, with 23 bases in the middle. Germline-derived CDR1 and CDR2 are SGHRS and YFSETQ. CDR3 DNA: TGCGCCAGCAGCCCAACAGGGAGGGCCGTTGGTGGTTCACCCCTCCACTTT. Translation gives CASSPTGRAVGGSPLHF.

CDR3 DNA sequence: TGTGCCAGCAGTACCCCTGGCCAAGAGACCCAGTACTTC. This sequence encodes CASSTPGQETQYF. The J gene is TRBJ2-5, the V gene TRBV6-5; the D is unclear. The CDR3 is made up of 13 amino acids. Germline V gene sequence: CDR1 MNHEY, CDR2 SVGAGI. The V and J ends lost 5 bases and 1 base respectively, with 8 bases between them.

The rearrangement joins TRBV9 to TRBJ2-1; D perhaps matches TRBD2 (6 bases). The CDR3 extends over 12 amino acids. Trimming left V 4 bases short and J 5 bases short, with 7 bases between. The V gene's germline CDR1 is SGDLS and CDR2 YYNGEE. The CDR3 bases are TGTGCCAGCAGCAGGAGGGACAATGAGCAGTTCTTC. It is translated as CASSRRDNEQFF.

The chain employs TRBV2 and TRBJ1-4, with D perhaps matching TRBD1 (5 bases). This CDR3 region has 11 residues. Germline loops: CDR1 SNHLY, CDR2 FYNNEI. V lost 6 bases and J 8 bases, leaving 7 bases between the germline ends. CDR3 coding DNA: TGTGCCAGCAGGACAGCCGAAAAACTGTTTTTT. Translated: CASRTAEKLFF.

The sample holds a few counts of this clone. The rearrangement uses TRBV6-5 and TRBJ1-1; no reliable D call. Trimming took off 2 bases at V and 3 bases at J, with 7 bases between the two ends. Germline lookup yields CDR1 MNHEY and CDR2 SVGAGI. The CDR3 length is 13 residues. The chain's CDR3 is CASSYGDDTEAFF. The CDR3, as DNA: TGTGCCAGCAGTTACGGGGATGACACTGAAGCTTTCTTT.

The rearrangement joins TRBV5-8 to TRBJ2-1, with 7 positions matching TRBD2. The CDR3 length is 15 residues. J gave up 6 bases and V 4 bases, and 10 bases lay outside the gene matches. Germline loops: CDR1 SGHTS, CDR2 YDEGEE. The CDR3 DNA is TGTGCCAGCAGCCACGTACTAGCGTCCGGCAATGAGCAGTTCTTC. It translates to CASSHVLASGNEQFF.

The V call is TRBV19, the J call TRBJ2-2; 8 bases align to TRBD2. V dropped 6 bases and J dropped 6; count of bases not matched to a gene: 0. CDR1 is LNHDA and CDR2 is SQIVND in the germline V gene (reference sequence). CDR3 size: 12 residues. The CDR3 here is CASSGGAGELFF. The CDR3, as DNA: TGTGCCAGTAGCGGGGGGGCCGGGGAGCTGTTTTTT.

The CDR3 loop reads CASSLDRTGYGYTF. The CDR3 DNA sequence: TGTGCCAGCAGCTTAGATAGGACAGGCTATGGCTACACCTTC. The chain has TRBV7-6 and TRBJ1-2; 7 nucleotides line up with TRBD1. CDR3 size: 14 residues. V was pared by 1 base and J by 4 bases, with 3 bases of the junction left unmatched. Germline V gives CDR1 SGHVS, CDR2 FNYEAQ.

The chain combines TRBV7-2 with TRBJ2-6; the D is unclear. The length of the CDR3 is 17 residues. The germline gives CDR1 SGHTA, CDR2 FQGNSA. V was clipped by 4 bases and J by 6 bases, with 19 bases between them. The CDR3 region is CASSSAAYVGEANVLTF. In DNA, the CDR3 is TGTGCCAGCAGCTCGGCGGCGTATGTGGGTGAGGCCAACGTCCTGACTTTC.

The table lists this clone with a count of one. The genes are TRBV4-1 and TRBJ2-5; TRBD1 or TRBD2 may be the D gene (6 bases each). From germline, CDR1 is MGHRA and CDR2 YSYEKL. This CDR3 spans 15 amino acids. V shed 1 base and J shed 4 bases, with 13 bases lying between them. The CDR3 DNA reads TGCGCCAGCAGCCAAGTACCGGGGGCAGGAGAGACCCAGTACTTC. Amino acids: CASSQVPGAGETQYF.

DNA of the CDR3: TGTGCCAGCAGCCCCGAATGGGTAAAGGGACCCCACATTAGGAATGAGCAGTTCTTC. This encodes CASSPEWVKGPHIRNEQFF. This chain links TRBV14 with TRBJ2-1, with D perhaps assigned TRBD1 or TRBD2 (5 bases each). Trimming took off 4 bases at V and 7 bases at J, with 29 bases between the two ends. The CDR3 length is 19 residues. Germline CDR1 reads SGHDN; CDR2 reads FVKESK.

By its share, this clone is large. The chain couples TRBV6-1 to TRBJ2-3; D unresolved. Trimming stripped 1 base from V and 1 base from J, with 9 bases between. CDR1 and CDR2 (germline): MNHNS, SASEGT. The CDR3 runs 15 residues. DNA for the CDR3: TGTGCCAGCAGTGAAGTTGGGGTTGGCACAGATACGCAGTATTTT. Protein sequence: CASSEVGVGTDTQYF.

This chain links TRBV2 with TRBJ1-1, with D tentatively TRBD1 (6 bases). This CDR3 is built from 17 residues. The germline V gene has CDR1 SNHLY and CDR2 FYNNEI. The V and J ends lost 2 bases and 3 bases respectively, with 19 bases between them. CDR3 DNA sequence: TGTGCCAGCAGTGAACCGGGGACACCAGGAGGTCACACTGAAGCTTTCTTT. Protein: CASSEPGTPGGHTEAFF.

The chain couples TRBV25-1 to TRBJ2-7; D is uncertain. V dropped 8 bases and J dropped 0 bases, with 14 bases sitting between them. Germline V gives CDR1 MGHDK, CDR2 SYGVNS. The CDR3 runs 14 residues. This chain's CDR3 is CASRTPPTSYEQYF. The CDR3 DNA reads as TGTGCCAGCCGGACCCCGCCGACCTCCTACGAGCAGTACTTC.

Here the CDR3 DNA reads TGTGCCAGCAGAGCGACCGGGACGGGAAACTACGAGCAGTACTTC. Translation gives CASRATGTGNYEQYF. The chain links TRBV5-8 to TRBJ2-7, with D tentatively TRBD1 or TRBD2 (5 bases each). CDR1 and CDR2 from the germline V gene are SGHTS and YDEGEE. V was cut by 5 bases and J by 3 bases, with 18 bases left in between. The CDR3 totals 15 residues.

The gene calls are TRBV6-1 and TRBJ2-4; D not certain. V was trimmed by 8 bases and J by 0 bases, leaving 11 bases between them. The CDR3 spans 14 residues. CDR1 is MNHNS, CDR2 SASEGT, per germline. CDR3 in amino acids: CASLLAAAKNIQYF. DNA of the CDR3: TGTGCCAGCCTGCTGGCGGCAGCCAAAAACATTCAGTACTTC.

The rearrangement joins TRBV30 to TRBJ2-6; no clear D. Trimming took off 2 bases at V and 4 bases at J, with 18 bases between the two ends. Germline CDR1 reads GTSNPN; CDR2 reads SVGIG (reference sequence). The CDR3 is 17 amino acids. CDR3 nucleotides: TGTGCCTGGAGTAGCCAGCGCTACTTAAGGGGGGCCAACGTCCTGACTTTC. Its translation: CAWSSQRYLRGANVLTF.

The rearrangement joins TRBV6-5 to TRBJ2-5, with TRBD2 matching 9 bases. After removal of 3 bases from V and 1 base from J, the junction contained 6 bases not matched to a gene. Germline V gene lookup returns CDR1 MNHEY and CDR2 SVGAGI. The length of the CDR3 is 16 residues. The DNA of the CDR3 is TGTGCCAGCAGTTATTCAGGAGCGGGGGGCCAAGAGACCCAGTACTTC. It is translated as CASSYSGAGGQETQYF.